Listed below are T cell receptor beta chains from one sample, sequenced in a study of T cells after posttransplantation cyclophosphamide. Clones were sequenced by immunoSEQ multiplex PCR, and TCRdb holds only the in-frame ones, with some missing. The data show about 6,800 clones, with about 92% seen just once and 4.5% held by the top ten. The sequencing used CD8+ T cells sorted from blood, collected after allogeneic stem cell transplant with posttransplant cyclophosphamide. The receptor set was obtained from a male patient between 60 and 69 years old who received an allogeneic stem cell transplant from a related donor and was CMV-positive. Some T cells could come from the graft donor. Each CDR3 is given without its conserved first and last residue.

j_gene: TRBJ2-4; v_gene: TRBV4-2; CDR3aa: ASSSLGSGTQLAKNIQY
j_gene: TRBJ2-3; v_gene: TRBV6-4; CDR3aa: ASSDSSGGATDTQY
j_gene: TRBJ2-3; v_gene: TRBV9; CDR3aa: ASSSSGASTDTQY
j_gene: TRBJ2-7; v_gene: TRBV4-3; CDR3aa: ASSQGEGGVYEQY
j_gene: TRBJ2-5; v_gene: TRBV4-3; CDR3aa: ASSYGSGTRRETQY
j_gene: TRBJ1-3; v_gene: TRBV7-9; CDR3aa: ASSPRGVGNTIY
j_gene: TRBJ1-1; v_gene: TRBV7-9; CDR3aa: ASSLGSTLYGMNTEAF
j_gene: TRBJ2-7; v_gene: TRBV7-9; CDR3aa: ASSLGPEEQY
j_gene: TRBJ1-3; v_gene: TRBV5-5; CDR3aa: ASRSGTAISGNTIY
j_gene: TRBJ2-7; v_gene: TRBV27; CDR3aa: ASHDSPYEQY
j_gene: TRBJ1-2; v_gene: TRBV4-3; CDR3aa: ASSQGTGVFYGYT
j_gene: TRBJ2-1; v_gene: TRBV7-9; CDR3aa: ASSLLAGGINNEQF
j_gene: TRBJ2-5; v_gene: TRBV9; CDR3aa: ASSSGGAEETQY
j_gene: TRBJ2-3; v_gene: TRBV9; CDR3aa: ASSPPSGGEYDTQY
j_gene: TRBJ2-3; v_gene: TRBV19; CDR3aa: ASSNGGEADTQY
j_gene: TRBJ2-7; v_gene: TRBV4-2; CDR3aa: ASSQDLAPPYEQY
j_gene: TRBJ2-7; v_gene: TRBV2; CDR3aa: ASSEEDRVSYEQY
j_gene: TRBJ2-1; v_gene: TRBV11-1; CDR3aa: ASSLVSGKRDEQF
j_gene: TRBJ2-1; v_gene: TRBV10-3; CDR3aa: AISESSGAGVSSSYNEQF
j_gene: TRBJ1-2; v_gene: TRBV5-5; CDR3aa: ASSFSTGMGGYT
j_gene: TRBJ2-3; v_gene: TRBV10-3; CDR3aa: AISEGLAGSWATSTDTQY
j_gene: TRBJ1-5; v_gene: TRBV6-5; CDR3aa: ASSAQGWSNQPQH
j_gene: TRBJ2-3; v_gene: TRBV27; CDR3aa: ASSPSLAGVPEDTQY
j_gene: TRBJ1-6; v_gene: TRBV5-4; CDR3aa: ASSQGTGGPLH
j_gene: TRBJ2-3; v_gene: TRBV4-3; CDR3aa: ASSQASGGADTQY
j_gene: TRBJ2-5; v_gene: TRBV4-3; CDR3aa: ASSQDLGTGGALSETQY
j_gene: TRBJ1-4; v_gene: TRBV2; CDR3aa: ASSQSEETNEKLF
j_gene: TRBJ1-4; v_gene: TRBV28; CDR3aa: ASRPNPTAPNEKLF
j_gene: TRBJ2-1; v_gene: TRBV27; CDR3aa: ASSGTSGAYNEQF
j_gene: TRBJ2-7; v_gene: TRBV29-1; CDR3aa: SAATGLSYEQY
j_gene: TRBJ2-2; v_gene: TRBV6-6; CDR3aa: ASSAARGTGELF
j_gene: TRBJ1-2; v_gene: TRBV6-5; CDR3aa: ASSYSQGAFNGYT
j_gene: TRBJ2-5; v_gene: TRBV4-3; CDR3aa: ASSQGGLAGETQY
j_gene: TRBJ1-4; v_gene: TRBV4-3; CDR3aa: ASSPGQGGNEKLF
j_gene: TRBJ1-5; v_gene: TRBV19; CDR3aa: ASSVAGGMGQPQH
j_gene: TRBJ1-5; v_gene: TRBV28; CDR3aa: ASSSTGGNQPQH
j_gene: TRBJ1-1; v_gene: TRBV28; CDR3aa: ASKIYGSTEAF
j_gene: TRBJ2-3; v_gene: TRBV7-3; CDR3aa: ASSLTGDFTDTQY
j_gene: TRBJ1-1; v_gene: TRBV6-5; CDR3aa: ASSYGGLTTEAF
j_gene: TRBJ2-7; v_gene: TRBV5-5; CDR3aa: ASSLMGAGEQY
j_gene: TRBJ2-1; v_gene: TRBV28; CDR3aa: ASSLGTVPEQF
j_gene: TRBJ1-2; v_gene: TRBV6-1; CDR3aa: ASSVQGVEANYGYT
j_gene: TRBJ2-1; v_gene: TRBV5-4; CDR3aa: ASSPEDNEQF
j_gene: TRBJ1-2; v_gene: TRBV9; CDR3aa: ASSVVAEPNYGYT
j_gene: TRBJ1-4; v_gene: TRBV25-1; CDR3aa: ASSGQDRGRTLFEKLF
j_gene: TRBJ1-1; v_gene: TRBV28; CDR3aa: ASSSWDRGYSTGTEAF
j_gene: TRBJ1-1; v_gene: TRBV5-4; CDR3aa: ASSPGLGEAF
j_gene: TRBJ2-1; v_gene: TRBV6-4; CDR3aa: ASSDGAGANNEQF
j_gene: TRBJ1-1; v_gene: TRBV9; CDR3aa: ASSGGQGPEAF
j_gene: TRBJ2-7; v_gene: TRBV19; CDR3aa: ASSIGGTGRNEQY
j_gene: TRBJ1-2; v_gene: TRBV7-3; CDR3aa: ASSSPGQIYGYT
j_gene: TRBJ1-6; v_gene: TRBV9; CDR3aa: ASSVEQSSYNSPLH